Listed below are T cell receptor beta chains from one sample, sequenced in a study of blood T cell repertoires in COVID-19. Produced via immunoSEQ multiplex PCR; TCRdb's table is partial and in-frame only. This sample yields about 100,000 clones, of which approximately 90% are seen a single time; 0.97% belongs to the top ten. Specimen: peripheral blood. The receptors were gathered from a man aged 60 to 75 with acute or convalescent COVID-19. The CDR3 runs from the conserved cysteine through the conserved F or W. A D gene is named only where the DNA matches it firmly. Only some rows state a clone size, as once, few, many or a class for expanded clones.

CDR3: CAWSGLRGEKLFF; size: -; D: -; V: TRBV30
CDR3: CASSPPSEPSTDTQYF; size: -; D: -; V: TRBV5-1
CDR3: CAWNPTGSWTEAFF; size: -; D: TRBD1; V: TRBV30
CDR3: CASSDGGVVTEAFF; size: -; D: -; V: TRBV2
CDR3: CASSIGGTGGTYGYTF; size: -; D: TRBD1; V: TRBV19
CDR3: CSVRKGDTEAFF; size: -; D: -; V: TRBV29-1
CDR3: CASSIQGSTEAFF; size: -; D: -; V: TRBV19
CDR3: CASSKLSGSRNEQFF; size: -; D: -; V: TRBV2
CDR3: CATSSQRGGNSPLHF; size: -; D: -; V: TRBV15
CDR3: CASSQPDSEKLFF; size: -; D: -; V: TRBV14
CDR3: CASSVGGGADTQYF; size: -; D: TRBD1; V: TRBV9
CDR3: CASSYSISFGSQAFF; size: -; D: -; V: TRBV6-5
CDR3: CASSPRQGVAKNIQYF; size: once; D: TRBD1; V: TRBV19
CDR3: CAWSVLRTIDTGELFF; size: -; D: -; V: TRBV30
CDR3: CASSSPDQGANYGYTF; size: -; D: TRBD1; V: TRBV6-5
CDR3: CASSSRVPKRESPTDTQYF; size: -; D: TRBD2; V: TRBV7-3
CDR3: CASSLTLARDTQYF; size: once; D: -; V: TRBV5-5
CDR3: CASSLGVAGDTQYF; size: -; D: TRBD2; V: TRBV7-2
CDR3: CASSFSNRASGYTF; size: -; D: -; V: TRBV5-8
CDR3: CASRIQGAPGYTF; size: -; D: TRBD1; V: TRBV6-6
CDR3: CASSLVWTGSLRATNTGELFF; size: -; D: TRBD1; V: TRBV28
CDR3: CASTTFGEGYGYTF; size: once; D: -; V: TRBV3-1/TRBV3-2
CDR3: CASSEARAREQLGEQYF; size: -; D: TRBD2; V: TRBV2
CDR3: CASSQTSTDTQYF; size: -; D: -; V: TRBV10-1
CDR3: CAWSVGGGGETQYF; size: -; D: -; V: TRBV30
CDR3: CASSGLGDRGTDTQYF; size: -; D: TRBD1; V: TRBV9
CDR3: CASSLYEGGKTDTQYF; size: -; D: -; V: TRBV3-1/TRBV3-2
CDR3: CASSDWSSNEQFF; size: -; D: -; V: TRBV6-1
CDR3: CASSRGGADTQYF; size: -; D: TRBD2; V: TRBV10-1
CDR3: CASSEDRGSTEAFF; size: -; D: TRBD1; V: TRBV19
CDR3: CASSLNGQPNQPQHF; size: -; D: -; V: TRBV7-2
CDR3: CASSYSRAGEQFF; size: few; D: -; V: TRBV5-6
CDR3: CASSPQYSTDTQYF; size: -; D: -; V: TRBV3-1/TRBV3-2
CDR3: CASTETGVTGELFF; size: -; D: TRBD1; V: TRBV9
CDR3: CASSPPGANTEAFF; size: -; D: -; V: TRBV18
CDR3: CASSLASGRLYNEQFF; size: -; D: TRBD2; V: TRBV27
CDR3: CASSLLQGNTIYF; size: -; D: -; V: TRBV28
CDR3: CASSFRSNEKLFF; size: -; D: -; V: TRBV27
CDR3: CATGRDRATDTQYF; size: -; D: TRBD1; V: TRBV2
CDR3: CASSLADSNTGELFF; size: few; D: -; V: TRBV7-2
CDR3: CASRLDRGNEQFF; size: -; D: TRBD1; V: TRBV12-3/TRBV12-4